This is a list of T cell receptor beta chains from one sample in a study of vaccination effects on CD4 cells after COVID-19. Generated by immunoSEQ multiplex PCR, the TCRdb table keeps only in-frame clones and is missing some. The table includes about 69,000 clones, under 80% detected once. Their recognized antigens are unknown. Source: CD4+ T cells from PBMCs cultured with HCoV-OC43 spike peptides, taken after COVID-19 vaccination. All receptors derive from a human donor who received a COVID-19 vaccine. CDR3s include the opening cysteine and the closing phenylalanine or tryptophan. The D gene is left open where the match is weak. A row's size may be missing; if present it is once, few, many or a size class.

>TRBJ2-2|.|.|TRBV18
CASSPLLPNTGELFF
TGTGCCAGCTCACCCTTACTGCCGAACACCGGGGAGCTGTTTTTT
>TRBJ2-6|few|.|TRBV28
CASNRGASGANVLTF
TGTGCCAGCAATCGCGGAGCTTCTGGGGCCAACGTCCTGACTTTC
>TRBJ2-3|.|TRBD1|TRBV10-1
CASSGPPGQITDTQYF
TGCGCCAGCAGCGGACCACCGGGACAGATCACAGATACGCAGTATTTT
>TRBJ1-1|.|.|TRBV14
CASSHSRMNTEAFF
TGTGCCAGCAGCCATTCGAGAATGAACACTGAAGCTTTCTTT
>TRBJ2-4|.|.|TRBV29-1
CSVAWGTSKNIQYF
TGCAGCGTGGCTTGGGGGACATCCAAAAACATTCAGTACTTC
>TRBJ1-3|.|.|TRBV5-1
CASSLGPSLSSGNTIYF
TGCGCCAGCAGCTTGGGACCATCGCTAAGCTCTGGAAACACCATATATTTT
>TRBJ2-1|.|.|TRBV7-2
CASSPTGTLGNEQFF
TGTGCCAGCAGCCCGACCGGGACTCTAGGGAATGAGCAGTTCTTC
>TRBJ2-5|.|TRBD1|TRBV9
CASSLPLAGGMGETQYF
TGTGCCAGCAGCCTCCCCCTGGCAGGGGGTATGGGGGAGACCCAGTACTTC
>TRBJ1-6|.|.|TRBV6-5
CASSPGSPHNSPLHF
TGTGCCAGCAGTCCAGGGAGCCCTCATAATTCACCCCTCCACTTT
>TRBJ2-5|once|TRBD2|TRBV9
CASSVGASGGAGETQYF
TGTGCCAGCAGCGTAGGAGCTAGCGGGGGGGCGGGAGAGACCCAGTACTTC
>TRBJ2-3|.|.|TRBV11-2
CASSGRDLSADTQYF
TGTGCCAGCAGCGGCCGGGACCTCTCAGCAGATACGCAGTATTTT
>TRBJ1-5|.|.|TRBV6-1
CASGGLNQPQHF
TGTGCCAGCGGGGGCTTGAATCAGCCCCAGCATTTT
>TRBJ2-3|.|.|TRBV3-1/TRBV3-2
CASSLDTDTQYF
TGTGCCAGCAGTTTGGACACAGATACGCAGTATTTT
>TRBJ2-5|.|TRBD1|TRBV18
CASSGDRALQETQYF
TGTGCCAGCTCGGGCGACAGGGCCCTCCAAGAGACCCAGTACTTC
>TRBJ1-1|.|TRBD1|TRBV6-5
CASRQGPTNTEAFF
TGTGCCAGTAGACAGGGTCCAACGAACACTGAAGCTTTCTTT
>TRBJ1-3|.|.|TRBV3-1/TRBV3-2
CASSQVGNTIYF
TGTGCCAGCAGCCAAGTTGGAAACACCATATATTTT
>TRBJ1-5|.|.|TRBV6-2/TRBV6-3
CASSHGEGPQHF
TGTGCCAGCAGCCACGGGGAAGGACCCCAGCATTTT
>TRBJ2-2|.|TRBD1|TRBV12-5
CASGRTGGIGELFF
TGTGCTAGTGGCCGGACAGGGGGCATCGGGGAGCTGTTTTTT
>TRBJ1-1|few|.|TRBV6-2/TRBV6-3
CASSYRVNTEAFF
TGTGCCAGCAGTTACCGGGTGAACACTGAAGCTTTCTTT
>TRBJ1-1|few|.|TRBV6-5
CATRPRMESTEAFF
TGTGCCACCCGCCCCAGGATGGAGAGCACTGAAGCTTTCTTT
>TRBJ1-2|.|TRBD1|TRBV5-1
CASSLVGTGNGGYTF
TGCGCCAGCAGCTTGGTAGGGACAGGGAATGGCGGCTACACCTTC
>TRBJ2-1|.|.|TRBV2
CASSGTAINEQFF
TGTGCCAGCAGTGGGACAGCTATCAATGAGCAGTTCTTC